The 24 T cell receptor beta chains presented below share a single source sample, sequenced in a study of blood T cell repertoires in COVID-19. Using immunoSEQ multiplex PCR, the repertoire was profiled, and TCRdb retains in-frame clones only, with some absent. Altogether roughly 100,000 clones are present, approximately 91% being singletons, with the ten largest covering 4.2%. Sequencing input: peripheral blood. These receptors were obtained from a man between 18 and 29 years old with acute or convalescent COVID-19.

The rearrangement joins TRBV5-1 to TRBJ1-1; unclear D gene. Germline-derived CDR1 and CDR2 are SGHRS and YFSETQ. Deletions cut 4 bases from V and 0 bases from J, with 16 bases between. The CDR3 has 16 amino acids. The CDR3 sequence: CASSLLSPGMNTEAFF. For the CDR3, the DNA is TGCGCCAGCAGCCTCCTGAGCCCGGGGATGAACACTGAAGCTTTCTTT. Full variable domain (outside the CDR3, taken from reference TRBV5-1 and TRBJ1-1): KAGVTQTPRYLIKTRGQQVTLSCSPISGHRSVSWYQQTPGQGLQFLFEYFSETQRNKGNFPGRFSGRQFSNSRSEMNVSTLELGDSALYLCASSLLSPGMNTEAFFGQGTRLTVV.

DNA for the CDR3: TGTGCCAGCAGTGAAGCGTGGGGTGGGACCAGGGGGTTCTGGCAGCCCCAGCATTTT. This sequence encodes CASSEAWGGTRGFWQPQHF. The J gene is TRBJ1-5, the V gene TRBV6-1; 7 bases fit TRBD1. The germline CDR1 and CDR2 sequences are MNHNS and SASEGT. Trimming removed 0 bases from V and 7 bases from J; junction bases left unmatched: 18. The CDR3 extends over 19 amino acids.

This clone was seen more than once but under ten times. The chain joins TRBV6-5 to TRBJ1-2; D gene unclear. Germline V gene sequence: CDR1 MNHEY, CDR2 SVGAGI. Between the trimmed V and J ends, which lost 0 bases and 2 bases, there was a span of 7 bases. This CDR3 region has 14 residues. The DNA for the CDR3 is TGTGCCAGCAGTTACTCAGCGGGGAACTATGGCTACACCTTC. Translation gives CASSYSAGNYGYTF.

The gene calls are TRBV2 and TRBJ1-4; D remains ambiguous. The CDR3 consists of 11 residues. The germline gives CDR1 SNHLY, CDR2 FYNNEI. V lost 5 bases to trimming and J lost 10 bases, with 8 bases between them. This chain's CDR3 is CASSSAGKLFF. In DNA, the CDR3 is TGTGCCAGCAGTAGCGCCGGAAAACTGTTTTTT.

This chain connects TRBV4-1 to TRBJ2-1, with D possibly TRBD2 on 7 matching bases. CDR1 and CDR2 (germline): MGHRA, YSYEKL. The CDR3 runs 14 residues. The V and J ends lost 7 bases and 7 bases respectively, with 17 bases between them. The CDR3 DNA reads as TGCGCCAGCAAGGGGGAGGGCCTAAGGAATGAGCAGTTCTTC. Amino acids: CASKGEGLRNEQFF.

The rearrangement joins TRBV9 to TRBJ2-2, with 12 bases fitting TRBD1. Germline CDR1 and CDR2: SGDLS and YYNGEE. V shed 0 bases, J shed 5 bases, and the junction held 2 bases outside the gene matches. There are 16 residues in the CDR3. This CDR3 reads CASSVGGQGATGELFF. CDR3 coding DNA: TGTGCCAGCAGCGTAGGGGGACAGGGGGCAACCGGGGAGCTGTTTTTT.

The chain joins TRBV11-2 to TRBJ2-1; D call uncertain. V lost 3 bases and J 0 bases, leaving 9 bases between the germline ends. CDR1 SGHAT and CDR2 FQNNGV come from the germline V gene. The CDR3 length is 15 residues. CDR3 loop: CASSFRSSSYNEQFF. CDR3 nucleotides: TGTGCCAGCAGCTTTAGGAGCAGCTCCTACAATGAGCAGTTCTTC.

The chain joins TRBV27 to TRBJ1-1; D gene uncertain. The CDR3 has 14 residues. CDR1 and CDR2 from the germline V gene are MNHEY and SMNVEV (reference sequence). Trimming removed 3 bases from V and 10 bases from J, with 18 bases in between. CDR3 sequence: CASSFSDRGRAAFF. CDR3 nucleotides: TGTGCCAGCAGTTTTTCTGATAGAGGGAGGGCAGCTTTCTTT.

The chain joins TRBV2 to TRBJ2-7; D gene ambiguous. Trimming stripped 8 bases from V and 1 base from J, with 12 bases between. CDR1 is SNHLY, CDR2 FYNNEI, per germline. CDR3 length equals 13 residues. The CDR3 DNA reads TGTGCCAGCCGTCTCCCACAATCCTACGAGCAGTACTTC. Translated, it gives CASRLPQSYEQYF.

This chain links TRBV30 with TRBJ2-5; the match to TRBD2 covers 13 bases. CDR3 length equals 17 residues. Trimming took 1 base from V and 2 from J; bases not matched to a gene: 7. Germline V gives CDR1 GTSNPN, CDR2 SVGIG (reference sequence). DNA for the CDR3: TGTGCCTGGAGTGGAGGACTAGCGGGAGCAGGGCAAGAGACCCAGTACTTC. Protein product: CAWSGGLAGAGQETQYF.

The chain links TRBV5-4 to TRBJ2-7, with 8 nucleotides matching TRBD1. This CDR3 is 15 amino acids long. The germline CDR1 and CDR2 sequences are SGHNT and YYREEE (reference sequence). V lost 4 bases and J lost 7; bases outside the gene matches: 13. The CDR3 region has the DNA TGTGCCAGCAGCCCTGGGACAGGTTCTCCTCGGGAGCAGTACTTC. It is translated as CASSPGTGSPREQYF. Together with reference TRBV5-4 and TRBJ2-7, the CDR3 gives the full variable domain: ETGVTQSPTHLIKTRGQQVTLRCSSQSGHNTVSWYQQALGQGPQFIFQYYREEENGRGNFPPRFSGLQFPNYSSELNVNALELDDSALYLCASSPGTGSPREQYFGPGTRLTVT.

This chain joins TRBV7-9 and TRBJ2-3; TRBD1 agrees at 8 bases. This CDR3 has 16 residues. J was trimmed by 6 bases and V by 0 bases; bases with no gene match: 8. Germline V gives CDR1 SEHNR, CDR2 FQNEAQ (reference sequence). Written as DNA, the CDR3 is TGTGCCAGCAGCTTAGCGGGAGCCAGGGGGCGCGATACGCAGTATTTT. It encodes CASSLAGARGRDTQYF.

The chain combines TRBV19 with TRBJ1-5, with 7 bases matching TRBD1. J gave up 7 bases and V 4 bases, and 16 bases lay outside the gene matches. Germline lookup yields CDR1 LNHDA and CDR2 SQIVND (reference sequence). This CDR3 contains 17 residues. The CDR3 bases are TGTGCCAGTAGTAGGGGGGCCCACGGACAGGTCGTCCAGCCCCAGCATTTT. Translating gives CASSRGAHGQVVQPQHF. Full variable domain (remainder filled in from reference TRBV19 and TRBJ1-5): DGGITQSPKYLFRKEGQNVTLSCEQNLNHDAMYWYRQDPGQGLRLIYYSQIVNDFQKGDIAEGYSVSREKKESFPLTVTSAQKNPTAFYLCASSRGAHGQVVQPQHFGDGTRLSIL.

The gene calls are TRBV4-1 and TRBJ2-1; 12 nucleotides match TRBD2. This CDR3 has 19 amino acids. The germline V gene has CDR1 MGHRA and CDR2 YSYEKL. The V and J ends lost 0 bases and 3 bases, in that order; junction bases with no gene match: 9. This chain's CDR3 is CASSQEGTSGRLGYNEQFF. Written as DNA, the CDR3 is TGCGCCAGCAGCCAAGAAGGAACTAGCGGGAGGTTGGGCTACAATGAGCAGTTCTTC.

In DNA, the CDR3 is TGTGCCAGTAACCCCCGACTCGGGTTTTCAGGGGGTGGTTCACCCCTCCACTTT. It yields the protein CASNPRLGFSGGGSPLHF. The rearrangement uses TRBV19 and TRBJ1-6; 7 bases agree with TRBD1. Germline V gene data show CDR1 as LNHDA and CDR2 as SQIVND (reference sequence). This CDR3 has 18 amino acids. With V trimmed by 7 bases and J by 9 bases, 21 bases remained unmatched.

A single count supports this clone. This chain connects TRBV19 to TRBJ2-2; tentatively, D is TRBD1 (6 bases). The germline gives CDR1 LNHDA, CDR2 SQIVND (reference sequence). The CDR3 is made up of 16 amino acids. Trimming cost V 7 bases and J 4 bases, with 19 bases left between them. The CDR3 sequence: CASTQRGQGSTGELFF. CDR3 nucleotides: TGTGCCAGTACCCAACGTGGCCAGGGGAGCACCGGGGAGCTGTTTTTT.

In this sample, this clone turned up a few times. V usage is TRBV11-3 and J usage is TRBJ2-1, with 11 bases lining up with TRBD2. The V gene's germline CDR1 is SGHNT and CDR2 YENEEA. With 0 bases clipped from V and 9 bases from J, the junction kept 7 bases outside the gene matches. This CDR3 spans 16 amino acids. The CDR3 DNA reads TGTGCCAGCAGCTTAGAAGGGACTAGCGGCTTTACTGAGCAGTTCTTC. Translation gives CASSLEGTSGFTEQFF.

This rearrangement joins TRBV19 to TRBJ2-7; 8 nucleotides agree with TRBD1. This CDR3 has 15 residues. V shed 6 bases and J 3 bases; nucleotides not matched to a gene: 10. Germline CDR1 is LNHDA and CDR2 is SQIVND (reference sequence). CDR3 region: CASSPGTGYYYEQYF. CDR3 DNA: TGTGCCAGTAGCCCCGGGACAGGTTATTACTACGAGCAGTACTTC.

The chain employs TRBV12-5 and TRBJ1-5; possible D gene TRBD1, 5 bases. Germline CDR1 is LGHNT and CDR2 is FRNRAP. With 5 bases removed from V and 5 bases from J, the gap between germline ends came to 10 bases. The CDR3 consists of 13 residues. The CDR3 nucleotides read TGTGCTAGTGGTACGGACACCGATCAGCCCCAGCATTTT. It specifies CASGTDTDQPQHF.

The chain combines TRBV19 with TRBJ1-5; the match to TRBD1 covers 7 bases. Germline V gives CDR1 LNHDA, CDR2 SQIVND (reference sequence). With V trimmed by 7 bases and J by 0 bases, 3 bases remained unmatched. The CDR3 is 14 residues long. CDR3 protein: CASNTGASNQPQHF. CDR3 DNA: TGTGCCAGTAATACAGGGGCTAGCAATCAGCCCCAGCATTTT.

This chain connects TRBV19 to TRBJ2-1, with 7 bases aligning to TRBD2. Germline V lookup: CDR1 LNHDA, CDR2 SQIVND (reference sequence). This CDR3 has 15 residues. Unmatched junction bases numbered 5, after V lost 1 base and J lost 5 bases. This CDR3 reads CASSIAGGGNNEQFF. Here the CDR3 DNA reads TGTGCCAGTAGTATAGCTGGGGGGGGAAACAATGAGCAGTTCTTC.

The V and J genes are TRBV19 and TRBJ2-7; weak D call: TRBD2 (6 bases). CDR3 length: 14 residues. Germline-derived CDR1 and CDR2 are LNHDA and SQIVND (reference sequence). Trimming took 1 base from V and 5 from J, leaving 12 bases between them. The CDR3 reads CASSIGRDLDEQYF. The CDR3 nucleotides read TGTGCCAGTAGTATAGGTCGGGACTTGGACGAGCAGTACTTC. The full variable domain, completed using reference TRBV19 and TRBJ2-7, is DGGITQSPKYLFRKEGQNVTLSCEQNLNHDAMYWYRQDPGQGLRLIYYSQIVNDFQKGDIAEGYSVSREKKESFPLTVTSAQKNPTAFYLCASSIGRDLDEQYFGPGTRLTVT.

V gene TRBV6-5 combines with J gene TRBJ1-1; a weak D match, TRBD1 (5 bases). CDR1 is MNHEY and CDR2 is SVGAGI in the germline V gene. The CDR3 loop spans 15 amino acids. Deletions cut 0 bases from V and 4 bases from J, with 12 bases between. The CDR3 DNA sequence: TGTGCCAGCAGTTACTCGGGCAGGGCCAGCACTGAAGCTTTCTTT. It yields the protein CASSYSGRASTEAFF.

The chain combines TRBV20-1 with TRBJ1-5, with 8 bases matching TRBD1. This CDR3 comprises 15 residues. Germline trimming cut 3 bases from V and 5 bases from J; bases unmatched to any gene: 9. Per germline, CDR1 DFQATT and CDR2 SNEGSKA (reference sequence). The CDR3 loop is CSASLFRQGYQPQHF. CDR3 DNA: TGCAGTGCTAGTCTTTTCCGACAGGGGTATCAGCCCCAGCATTTT.